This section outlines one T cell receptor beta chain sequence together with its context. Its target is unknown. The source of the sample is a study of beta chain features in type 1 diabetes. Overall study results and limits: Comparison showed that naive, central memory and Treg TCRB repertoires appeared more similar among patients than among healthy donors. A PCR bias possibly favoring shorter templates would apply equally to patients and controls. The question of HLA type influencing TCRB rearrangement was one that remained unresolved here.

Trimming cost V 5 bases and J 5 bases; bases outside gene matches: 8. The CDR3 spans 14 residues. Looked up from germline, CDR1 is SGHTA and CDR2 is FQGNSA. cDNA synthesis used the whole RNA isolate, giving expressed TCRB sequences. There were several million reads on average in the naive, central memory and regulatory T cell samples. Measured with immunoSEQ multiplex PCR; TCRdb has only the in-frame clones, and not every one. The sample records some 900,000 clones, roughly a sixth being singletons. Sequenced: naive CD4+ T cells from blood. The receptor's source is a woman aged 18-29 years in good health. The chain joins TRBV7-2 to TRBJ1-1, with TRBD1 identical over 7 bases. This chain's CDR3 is CASSEYRGNTEAFF. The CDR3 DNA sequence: TGTGCCAGCAGCGAATACAGGGGAAATACTGAAGCTTTCTTT.